Listed here are 31 T cell receptor beta chains from one sample, sequenced in a study of T cells in Graves' hyperthyroidism and ophthalmopathy. TCR beta CDR3 sequences were amplified from RNA transcripts. TCR CDR3 regions were first amplified by RT-PCR with HTBI primers. TCRdb re-analysed the multiplex PCR reads in MiXCR, keeping a single row per CDR3 protein. The sample carries around 600,000 distinct CDR3 sequences, less than 45% recorded once. Sequenced input: peripheral blood or thyroid tissue (not recorded which). All receptors derive from an adult man with Graves' disease, either hyperthyroidism or ophthalmopathy (not recorded which).

This clonotype was picked up many times. The CDR3 spells CASSNRDRGYEQYF. Written as DNA, the CDR3 is TGCGCCAGCAGCAACCGGGACAGGGGCTACGAGCAGTACTTC. The chain uses TRBV5-1 and TRBJ2-7; 10 bases align to TRBD1. CDR1 is SGHRS and CDR2 is YFSETQ in the germline V gene. The CDR3 has 14 residues. J lost 3 bases, V lost 4 bases, and 4 bases had no gene match. The full variable domain, its missing parts supplied by reference TRBV5-1 and TRBJ2-7, is KAGVTQTPRYLIKTRGQQVTLSCSPISGHRSVSWYQQTPGQGLQFLFEYFSETQRNKGNFPGRFSGRQFSNSRSEMNVSTLELGDSALYLCASSNRDRGYEQYFGPGTRLTVT.

V is TRBV29-1 and J is TRBJ1-3; tentatively, D is TRBD1 (5 bases). The CDR3 has 14 amino acids. Trimming removed 1 base from V and 8 bases from J, with 15 bases in between. Germline V lookup: CDR1 SQVTM, CDR2 ANQGSEA. The DNA of the CDR3 is TGCAGCGTTGAAGGGGGGGTAGCGGGCTACACCATATATTTT. Translation gives CSVEGGVAGYTIYF.

The chain has TRBV11-2 and TRBJ1-5; possibly TRBD1 for D (5 bases). CDR3 size: 15 residues. Germline V gene lookup returns CDR1 SGHAT and CDR2 FQNNGV. Trimming took off 5 bases at V and 9 bases at J, with 20 bases between the two ends. CDR3 loop: CASSTHAGGIAPQHF. The CDR3 region has the DNA TGTGCCAGCAGCACACATGCGGGGGGGATCGCGCCCCAGCATTTT.

This clonotype was counted many times. J is TRBJ1-5 and V is TRBV7-6; TRBD1 might be the D (5 bases). The CDR3 consists of 13 residues. V was cut by 8 bases and J by 4 bases, with 12 bases left in between. The germline V gene has CDR1 SGHVS and CDR2 FNYEAQ. The CDR3, as DNA: TGTGCCAGCGCGGCAGGGCGGAATCAGCCCCAGCATTTT. This translates into CASAAGRNQPQHF. Complete variable domain (other parts from reference TRBV7-6 and TRBJ1-5): GAGVSQSPRYKVTKRGQDVALRCDPISGHVSLYWYRQALGQGPEFLTYFNYEAQQDKSGLPNDRFSAERPEGSISTLTIQRTEQRDSAMYRCASAAGRNQPQHFGDGTRLSIL.

The rearrangement links TRBV7-9 to TRBJ1-2; 9 nucleotides agree with TRBD1. Germline V gene sequence: CDR1 SEHNR, CDR2 FQNEAQ (reference sequence). This CDR3 is 13 amino acids long. The ends lost 4 bases at V and 12 bases at J; junction bases unmatched: 9. The CDR3 DNA reads as TGTGCCAGCAGCTCCGGACAGGGGCCGGGGGACACCTTC. Amino acids: CASSSGQGPGDTF.

In this sample, this clonotype turned up many times. The rearrangement joins TRBV7-9 to TRBJ2-7; D tentatively reads TRBD1 or TRBD2 (5 bases each). The CDR3 length is 14 residues. The V end lost 6 bases, the J end lost 12 bases, and 24 bases lay between the germline ends. In germline, CDR1 is SEHNR, CDR2 FQNEAQ (reference sequence). CDR3 loop: CASSLGSPGPRPYF. CDR3 bases: TGTGCCAGCAGTCTAGGATCTCCGGGACCTCGTCCGTACTTC.

The V and J genes are TRBV24-1 and TRBJ2-5; D not certain. V shed 6 bases and J shed 5 bases, with 15 bases lying between them. Germline CDR1 reads KGHDR; CDR2 reads SFDVKD. The CDR3 sequence is 14 residues long. The CDR3 DNA sequence: TGTGCCACCAGTTACTCGCCGGTCAGGGAGACCCAGTACTTC. As protein: CATSYSPVRETQYF.

The V call is TRBV24-1, the J call TRBJ1-2; maybe TRBD1 (6 bases). The V end was cut by 7 bases, the J end by 3 bases, with 14 bases between. Germline V lookup: CDR1 KGHDR, CDR2 SFDVKD. The CDR3 sequence is 14 residues long. The CDR3, as DNA: TGTGCCACCAGCGATCAAGACAGGTACTATGGCTACACCTTC. The encoded protein is CATSDQDRYYGYTF.

The chain combines TRBV7-9 with TRBJ1-2; a weak D match, TRBD1 (5 bases). CDR1 is SEHNR, CDR2 FQNEAQ, per germline (reference sequence). The CDR3 consists of 16 residues. Trimming shortened V by 5 bases and J by 5 bases, and 21 bases separated the two germline ends. In nucleotides, the CDR3 is TGTGCCAGCAGCAGCCCTCAGGGTGTGGGGCCTTATGGCTACACCTTC. Translation gives CASSSPQGVGPYGYTF. The full variable domain, rest sourced from reference TRBV7-9 and TRBJ1-2, is DTGVSQNPRHKITKRGQNVTFRCDPISEHNRLYWYRQTLGQGPEFLTYFQNEAQLEKSRLLSDRFSAERPKGSFSTLEIQRTEQGDSAMYLCASSSPQGVGPYGYTFGSGTRLTVV.

In its sample, this clonotype was seen a few times. This chain links TRBV9 with TRBJ1-5; no firm D call. Trimming pared 2 bases from V and 7 bases from J, leaving 10 bases between. This CDR3 region has 13 residues. The V gene's germline CDR1 is SGDLS and CDR2 YYNGEE. The CDR3 protein is CASSVSPGQPQHF. CDR3 nucleotides: TGTGCCAGCAGCGTCTCCCCCGGCCAGCCCCAGCATTTT.

This chain links TRBV10-2 with TRBJ2-7; 10 positions agree with TRBD2. The CDR3 spans 18 residues. Germline V gives CDR1 WSHSY, CDR2 SAAADI. V lost 3 bases to trimming and J lost 5 bases; unmatched junction nucleotides: 16. The CDR3 nucleotides read TGCGCCAGCAGTGACCCGGACAGGGCTAGCGGGAGTATCAACGAGCAGTACTTC. Residues: CASSDPDRASGSINEQYF.

The CDR3 DNA is TGTGCCAGCAGCTTAGAAGGTAGGCCAGAAGCTTTCTTT. Encoded protein: CASSLEGRPEAFF. The rearrangement uses TRBV7-9 and TRBJ1-1; D is ambiguous. Trimming removed 1 base at V and 8 bases at J, with 11 bases between. Germline V CDR1 and CDR2: SEHNR, FQNEAQ (reference sequence). This CDR3 is built from 13 residues.

Notes on this clonotype: This may be a read error, as it is one base from a much larger clone. V and J are TRBV10-3 and TRBJ2-7; D not certain. V lost 0 bases and J 3 bases, leaving 6 bases between the germline ends. The CDR3 runs to 13 residues. CDR1 is ENHRY, CDR2 SYGVKD, per germline. The CDR3 loop is CAISESMDYEQYF. The DNA for the CDR3 is TGTGCCATCAGTGAGTCGATGGACTACGAGCAGTACTTC.

The gene calls are TRBV29-1 and TRBJ1-2; D perhaps matches TRBD1 (6 bases). V lost 7 bases, J lost 0 bases, and 12 bases lay in between. The CDR3 spans 13 residues. CDR1 SQVTM and CDR2 ANQGSEA come from the germline V gene. CDR3 in DNA: TGCAGCGGATGGACAGACACTAACTATGGCTACACCTTC. This sequence encodes CSGWTDTNYGYTF.

Comments on this clonotype: A much larger clone differs from this one at a single base, so this may be a read error. The chain carries TRBV6-5 and TRBJ2-7; no clear D gene. This CDR3 spans 13 amino acids. In germline, CDR1 is MNHEY, CDR2 SVGAGI. Trimming removed 9 bases from V and 7 bases from J, with 19 bases in between. The CDR3 coding sequence is TGTGCCAGTAGTAGTGGCCCGACTGGGGAGCAGTACTTC. Protein product: CASSSGPTGEQYF.

This chain links TRBV20-1 with TRBJ2-2; D uncertain. The CDR3 contains 12 residues. V dropped 3 bases and J dropped 7 bases, with 9 bases sitting between them. Germline values: CDR1 DFQATT, CDR2 SNEGSKA (reference sequence). The CDR3 here is CSASFGLGELFF. The CDR3 DNA sequence: TGCAGTGCTAGCTTCGGGCTCGGGGAGCTGTTTTTT.

The V gene is TRBV20-1, the J gene TRBJ1-6; TRBD1 matches at 7 bases. Germline CDR1 DFQATT, CDR2 SNEGSKA (reference sequence). The V gene end was trimmed by 6 bases and the J gene end by 3 bases; junction bases not matched to a gene: 8. The CDR3 contains 15 residues. The CDR3 region has the DNA TGCAGTGCACACGTGACAGGGCGCTATAATTCACCCCTCCACTTT. Its translation: CSAHVTGRYNSPLHF.

This rearrangement joins TRBV12-3 or TRBV12-4 to TRBJ1-3; 8 bases fit TRBD1. The CDR3 is made up of 15 amino acids. V shed 6 bases, J shed 4 bases, and the junction held 8 bases outside the gene matches. The CDR3 spells CASSPDRVVGNTIYF. The CDR3 bases are TGTGCCAGCAGCCCGGACAGGGTCGTAGGAAACACCATATATTTT.

About this clonotype: A read error is possible here, since a much larger clone lies one base away. The chain employs TRBV29-1 and TRBJ2-7, with 10 bases identical to TRBD2. CDR3 length: 15 residues. Germline CDR1 SQVTM, CDR2 ANQGSEA. V lost 4 bases, J lost 6 bases, and 12 bases stayed unmatched. The CDR3 protein is CSVVQASGRRGEQYF. DNA of the CDR3: TGCAGCGTTGTTCAGGCTAGCGGGAGACGGGGCGAGCAGTACTTC.

This clonotype was recorded a few times. The rearrangement links TRBV5-1 to TRBJ2-2; TRBD2 agrees at 9 bases. The CDR3 extends over 15 amino acids. CDR1 and CDR2 (germline): SGHRS, YFSETQ. V dropped 4 bases and J dropped 7; count of bases not matched to a gene: 8. In DNA, the CDR3 is TGCGCCAGCAGCACCTCTAGCGGGAAGGTCGGGGAGCTGTTTTTT. As protein: CASSTSSGKVGELFF.

This clonotype turned up a few times. The rearrangement joins TRBV12-3 or TRBV12-4 to TRBJ1-2; 7 nucleotides agree with TRBD1. V lost 8 bases to trimming and J lost 0 bases; unmatched junction nucleotides: 9. This CDR3 has 15 residues. CDR3 sequence reads: CASVDRDGANYGYTF. CDR3 nucleotide sequence: TGTGCCAGCGTAGACAGGGACGGAGCTAACTATGGCTACACCTTC.

This clonotype was seen repeatedly, ten times or more. This chain joins TRBV15 and TRBJ1-6; maybe TRBD1 (5 bases). CDR3 size: 15 residues. Trimming removed 4 bases at V and 0 bases at J, with 7 bases between. Per germline, CDR1 LNHNV and CDR2 YYDKDF (reference sequence). The CDR3, as DNA: TGTGCCACCAGCAAGGGGAGCTCCTATAATTCACCCCTCCACTTT. It translates to CATSKGSSYNSPLHF.

This clonotype was seen repeatedly, ten times or more. The chain carries TRBV10-3 and TRBJ1-6, with unresolved D. The V and J ends lost 3 bases and 4 bases respectively, with 1 base between them. There are 12 residues in the CDR3. CDR1 and CDR2 from the germline V gene are ENHRY and SYGVKD. The CDR3, as DNA: TGTGCCATCAGTGATTATAATTCACCCCTCCACTTT. The encoded protein is CAISDYNSPLHF.

This clonotype was detected a few times. The chain joins TRBV19 to TRBJ2-5, with TRBD2 identical over 12 bases. Germline trimming cut 3 bases from V and 6 bases from J; bases unmatched to any gene: 5. Germline values: CDR1 LNHDA, CDR2 SQIVND (reference sequence). The CDR3 sequence is 15 residues long. The DNA for the CDR3 is TGTGCCAGTAGTATGACTAGCGGGAGTCAGAAGACCCAGTACTTC. Amino acids: CASSMTSGSQKTQYF.

The chain has TRBV2 and TRBJ2-7, with a possible D match to TRBD1 (5 bases). Deletions cut 3 bases from V and 4 bases from J, with 13 bases between. The germline gives CDR1 SNHLY, CDR2 FYNNEI. This CDR3 contains 14 residues. This chain's CDR3 is CASSEGQGFYEQYF. The CDR3, as DNA: TGTGCCAGCAGTGAGGGGCAGGGCTTTTACGAGCAGTACTTC.

CDR3: CASTISGGRDSLYEQYF. The CDR3, as DNA: TGTGCCAGCACCATTTCGGGTGGACGAGACAGCCTCTACGAGCAGTACTTC. This rearrangement joins TRBV5-5 to TRBJ2-7, with D tentatively TRBD1 (5 bases). CDR1 is SGHKS and CDR2 is YYEKEE in the germline V gene (reference sequence). The CDR3 covers 17 residues. V was trimmed by 6 bases and J by 3 bases, leaving 25 bases between them.

Many counts were recorded for this clonotype. The genes are TRBV20-1 and TRBJ2-5, with D hard to call. The CDR3 runs to 14 residues. V shed 3 bases and J shed 1 base, with 12 bases lying between them. Germline V lookup: CDR1 DFQATT, CDR2 SNEGSKA (reference sequence). CDR3 region: CSARRSQTQETQYF. CDR3 coding DNA: TGCAGTGCTAGGCGGTCACAGACCCAAGAGACCCAGTACTTC.

V and J are TRBV10-2 and TRBJ1-4, with a possible D match to TRBD1 (5 bases). From germline, CDR1 is WSHSY and CDR2 SAAADI. The CDR3 contains 17 residues. V lost 3 bases and J lost 7, with 21 bases in between. CDR3 nucleotide sequence: TGCGCCAGCAGTGACGTATATGGCGAAGGGGTGGGTGAAAAACTGTTTTTT. It translates to CASSDVYGEGVGEKLFF.

The chain carries TRBV12-3 or TRBV12-4 and TRBJ1-6; perhaps TRBD1 as D (5 bases). The length of the CDR3 is 15 residues. Trimming took 2 bases from V and 7 from J, leaving 12 bases between them. The CDR3 DNA reads TGTGCCAGCAGTTTATGGGGCAGGGCGAATTCACCCCTCCACTTT. Its protein is CASSLWGRANSPLHF.

This clonotype has a handful of counts. This chain joins TRBV5-6 and TRBJ1-2; TRBD1 might be the D (5 bases). CDR1 and CDR2 (germline): SGHDT, YYEEEE. Trimming removed 0 bases from V and 0 bases from J, with 27 bases in between. CDR3 length equals 21 residues. The CDR3 loop reads CASSLEVVGQRDQFANYGYTF. The CDR3 nucleotides read TGTGCCAGCAGCTTGGAGGTGGTAGGGCAACGGGACCAATTTGCTAACTATGGCTACACCTTC.

The rearrangement links TRBV19 to TRBJ1-1; weak D call: TRBD1 (5 bases). Between the trimmed V and J ends, which lost 9 bases and 1 base, there was a span of 18 bases. This CDR3 comprises 15 residues. Germline-derived CDR1 and CDR2 are LNHDA and SQIVND (reference sequence). The DNA for the CDR3 is TGTGCCAGCTCACCTACTTCGGGGACGAACACTGAAGCTTTCTTT. Protein sequence: CASSPTSGTNTEAFF. The variable domain in full, completed from reference TRBV19 and TRBJ1-1, reads DGGITQSPKYLFRKEGQNVTLSCEQNLNHDAMYWYRQDPGQGLRLIYYSQIVNDFQKGDIAEGYSVSREKKESFPLTVTSAQKNPTAFYLCASSPTSGTNTEAFFGQGTRLTVV.